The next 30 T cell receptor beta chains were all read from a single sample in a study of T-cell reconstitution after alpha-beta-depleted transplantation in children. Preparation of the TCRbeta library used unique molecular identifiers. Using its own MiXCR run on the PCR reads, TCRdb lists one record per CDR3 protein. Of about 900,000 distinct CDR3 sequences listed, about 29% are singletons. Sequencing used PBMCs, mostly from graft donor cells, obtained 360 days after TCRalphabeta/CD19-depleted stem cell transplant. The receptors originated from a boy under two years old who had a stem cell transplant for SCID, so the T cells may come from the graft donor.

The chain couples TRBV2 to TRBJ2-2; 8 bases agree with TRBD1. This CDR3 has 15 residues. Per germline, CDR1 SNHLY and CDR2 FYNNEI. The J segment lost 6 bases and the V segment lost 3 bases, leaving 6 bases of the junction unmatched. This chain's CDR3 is CASSEQGQGAGELFF. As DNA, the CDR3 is TGTGCCAGCAGTGAGCAAGGACAGGGCGCCGGGGAGCTGTTTTTT.

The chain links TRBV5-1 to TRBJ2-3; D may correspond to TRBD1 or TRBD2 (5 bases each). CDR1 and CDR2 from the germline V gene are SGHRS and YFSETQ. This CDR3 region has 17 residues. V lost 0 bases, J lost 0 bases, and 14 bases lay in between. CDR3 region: CASSLDLGTPSTDTQYF. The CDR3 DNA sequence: TGCGCCAGCAGCTTGGACCTCGGGACGCCAAGCACAGATACGCAGTATTTT.

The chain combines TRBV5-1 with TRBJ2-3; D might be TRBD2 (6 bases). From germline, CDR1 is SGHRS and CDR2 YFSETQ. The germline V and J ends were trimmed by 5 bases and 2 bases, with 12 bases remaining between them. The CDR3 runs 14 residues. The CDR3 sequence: CASSGPGDTDTQYF. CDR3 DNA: TGCGCCAGCAGTGGACCGGGGGACACAGATACGCAGTATTTT. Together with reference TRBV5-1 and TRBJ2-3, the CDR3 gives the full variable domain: KAGVTQTPRYLIKTRGQQVTLSCSPISGHRSVSWYQQTPGQGLQFLFEYFSETQRNKGNFPGRFSGRQFSNSRSEMNVSTLELGDSALYLCASSGPGDTDTQYFGPGTRLTVL.

The CDR3 bases are TGTGCCACCAGCAGACCTCCGGGCCAGAAAAGACAAGAGACCCAGTACTTC. This encodes CATSRPPGQKRQETQYF. The chain is built from TRBV15 and TRBJ2-5; no definite D call. The V and J ends lost 2 bases and 2 bases respectively, with 18 bases between them. This CDR3 is 17 amino acids long. Per germline, CDR1 LNHNV and CDR2 YYDKDF (reference sequence).

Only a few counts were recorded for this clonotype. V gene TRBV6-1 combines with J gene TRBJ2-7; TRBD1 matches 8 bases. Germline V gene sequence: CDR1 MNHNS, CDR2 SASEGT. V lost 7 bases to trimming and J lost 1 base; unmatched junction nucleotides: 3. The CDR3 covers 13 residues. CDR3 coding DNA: TGTGCCAGCACTGGGGACAGGTCCTACGAGCAGTACTTC. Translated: CASTGDRSYEQYF.

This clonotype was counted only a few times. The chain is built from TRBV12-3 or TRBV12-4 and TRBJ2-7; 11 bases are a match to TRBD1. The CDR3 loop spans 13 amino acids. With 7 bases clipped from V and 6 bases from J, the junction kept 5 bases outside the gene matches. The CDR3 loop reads CASNGQGAGEQYF. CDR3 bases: TGTGCCAGCAACGGACAGGGGGCGGGCGAGCAGTACTTC.

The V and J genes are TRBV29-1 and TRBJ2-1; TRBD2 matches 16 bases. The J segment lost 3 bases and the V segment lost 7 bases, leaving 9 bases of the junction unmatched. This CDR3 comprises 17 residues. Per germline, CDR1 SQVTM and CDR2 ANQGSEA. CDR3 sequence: CSGTGTSGGANYNEQFF. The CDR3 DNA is TGCAGCGGAACCGGGACTAGCGGGGGGGCAAACTACAATGAGCAGTTCTTC.

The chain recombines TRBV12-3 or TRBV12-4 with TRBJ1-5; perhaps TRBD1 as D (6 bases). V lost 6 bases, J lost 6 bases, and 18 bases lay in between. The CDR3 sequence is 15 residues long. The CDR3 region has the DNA TGTGCCAGCAGGTCAACAGGGTTTTTAGGTCAGCCCCAGCATTTT. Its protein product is CASRSTGFLGQPQHF.

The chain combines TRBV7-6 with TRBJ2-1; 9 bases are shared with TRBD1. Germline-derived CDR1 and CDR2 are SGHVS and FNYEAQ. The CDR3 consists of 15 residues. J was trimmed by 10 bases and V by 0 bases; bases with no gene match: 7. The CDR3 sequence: CASSLATGGLGEQFF. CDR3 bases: TGTGCCAGCAGCTTAGCGACAGGGGGATTGGGCGAGCAGTTCTTC.

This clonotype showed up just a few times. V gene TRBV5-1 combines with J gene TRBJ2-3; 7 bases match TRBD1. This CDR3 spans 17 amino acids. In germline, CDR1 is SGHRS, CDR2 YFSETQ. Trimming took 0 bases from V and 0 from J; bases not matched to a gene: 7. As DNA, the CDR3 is TGCGCCAGCAGCTTGGGTGCAGGGGGTCACAGCACAGATACGCAGTATTTT. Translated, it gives CASSLGAGGHSTDTQYF.

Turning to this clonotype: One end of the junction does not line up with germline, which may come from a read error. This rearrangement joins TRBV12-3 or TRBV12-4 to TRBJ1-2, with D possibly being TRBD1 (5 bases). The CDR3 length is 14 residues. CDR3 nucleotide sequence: TGTGCCTGCAGTTTAGGGGAAGGGGACTATGGCTACACCTTC. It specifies CACSLGEGDYGYTF.

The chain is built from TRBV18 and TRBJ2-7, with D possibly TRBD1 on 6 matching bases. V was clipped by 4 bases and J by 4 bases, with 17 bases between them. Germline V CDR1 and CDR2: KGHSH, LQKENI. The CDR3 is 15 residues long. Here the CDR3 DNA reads TGTGCCAGCTCACACATTCGTGAGGGGGAGTACGAGCAGTACTTC. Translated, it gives CASSHIREGEYEQYF.

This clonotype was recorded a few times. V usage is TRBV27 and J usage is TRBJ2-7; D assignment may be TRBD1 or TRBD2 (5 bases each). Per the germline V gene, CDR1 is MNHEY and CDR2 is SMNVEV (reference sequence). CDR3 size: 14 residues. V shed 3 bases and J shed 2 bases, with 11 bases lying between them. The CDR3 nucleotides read TGTGCCAGCAGTTTTTTTGGGGGAGCCTACGAGCAGTACTTC. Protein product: CASSFFGGAYEQYF.

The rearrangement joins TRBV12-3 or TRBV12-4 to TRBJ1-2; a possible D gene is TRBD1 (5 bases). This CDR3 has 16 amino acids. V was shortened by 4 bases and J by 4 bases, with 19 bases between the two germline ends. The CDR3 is CASSSRLRTGLYGYTF. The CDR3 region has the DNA TGTGCCAGCAGTTCCCGCTTGAGGACGGGACTCTATGGCTACACCTTC.

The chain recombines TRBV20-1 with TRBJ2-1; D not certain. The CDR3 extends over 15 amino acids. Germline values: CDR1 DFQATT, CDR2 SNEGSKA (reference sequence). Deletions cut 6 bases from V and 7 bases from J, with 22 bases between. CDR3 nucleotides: TGCAGTGCCAGTGAAGCCCTGGCCACTTTTAATGAGCAGTTCTTC. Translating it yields CSASEALATFNEQFF.

The CDR3 sequence: CASSDRSRNTEAFF. Here the CDR3 DNA reads TGTGCCAGCAGTGACAGGTCTAGGAACACTGAAGCTTTCTTT. The V and J genes are TRBV12-3 or TRBV12-4 and TRBJ1-1; TRBD1 might be the D (6 bases). Trimming removed 5 bases from V and 1 base from J, with 11 bases in between. The CDR3 runs to 14 residues.

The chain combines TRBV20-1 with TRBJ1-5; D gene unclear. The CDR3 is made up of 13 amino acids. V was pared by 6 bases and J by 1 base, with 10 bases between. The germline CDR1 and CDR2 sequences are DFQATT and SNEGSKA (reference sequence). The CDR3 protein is CSAHGRSNQPQHF. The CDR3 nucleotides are TGCAGTGCCCATGGACGCAGCAATCAGCCCCAGCATTTT.

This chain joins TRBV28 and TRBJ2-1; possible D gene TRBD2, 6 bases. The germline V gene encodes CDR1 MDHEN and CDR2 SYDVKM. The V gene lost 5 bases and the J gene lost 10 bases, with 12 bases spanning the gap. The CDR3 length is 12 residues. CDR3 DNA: TGTGCCAGCAGTCCGACTAGTCTCGAGCAGTTCTTC. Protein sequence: CASSPTSLEQFF. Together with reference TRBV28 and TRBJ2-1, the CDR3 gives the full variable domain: DVKVTQSSRYLVKRTGEKVFLECVQDMDHENMFWYRQDPGLGLRLIYFSYDVKMKEKGDIPEGYSVSREKKERFSLILESASTNQTSMYLCASSPTSLEQFFGPGTRLTVL.

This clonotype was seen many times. This CDR3 reads CASSQGGQGGNQPQHF. Written as DNA, the CDR3 is TGTGCCAGCAGCCAAGGGGGACAGGGGGGCAATCAGCCCCAGCATTTT. The chain carries TRBV3-1 and TRBJ1-5; 11 bases are a match to TRBD1. This CDR3 region has 16 residues. V was pared by 1 base and J by 2 bases, with 1 base of the junction left unmatched. Germline lookup yields CDR1 LGHDT and CDR2 YNNKEL (reference sequence).

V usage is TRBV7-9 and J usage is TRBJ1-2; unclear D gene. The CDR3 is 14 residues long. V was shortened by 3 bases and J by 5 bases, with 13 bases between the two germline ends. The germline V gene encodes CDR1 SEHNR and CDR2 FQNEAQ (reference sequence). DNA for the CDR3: TGTGCCAGCAGCTTTAAGCCAACCCTATATGGCTACACCTTC. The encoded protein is CASSFKPTLYGYTF.

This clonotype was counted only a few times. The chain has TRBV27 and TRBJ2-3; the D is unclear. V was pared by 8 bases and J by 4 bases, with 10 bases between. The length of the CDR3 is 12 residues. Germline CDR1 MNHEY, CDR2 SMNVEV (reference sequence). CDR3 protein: CASGVWADTQYF. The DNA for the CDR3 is TGTGCCAGCGGGGTTTGGGCAGATACGCAGTATTTT.

This chain's CDR3 is CASSFGKTYEQYF. The CDR3 region has the DNA TGTGCCAGCAGTTTTGGCAAGACCTACGAGCAGTACTTC. The chain is built from TRBV12-3 or TRBV12-4 and TRBJ2-7; D remains ambiguous. The CDR3 has 13 amino acids. V lost 3 bases to trimming and J lost 2 bases, with 8 bases between them.

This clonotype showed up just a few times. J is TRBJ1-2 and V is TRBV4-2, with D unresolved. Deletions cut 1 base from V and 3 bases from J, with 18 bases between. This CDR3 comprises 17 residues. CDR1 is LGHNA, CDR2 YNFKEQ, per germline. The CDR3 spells CASSQVALREGDYGYTF. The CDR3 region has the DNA TGTGCCAGCAGCCAAGTCGCCTTACGGGAGGGCGACTATGGCTACACCTTC.

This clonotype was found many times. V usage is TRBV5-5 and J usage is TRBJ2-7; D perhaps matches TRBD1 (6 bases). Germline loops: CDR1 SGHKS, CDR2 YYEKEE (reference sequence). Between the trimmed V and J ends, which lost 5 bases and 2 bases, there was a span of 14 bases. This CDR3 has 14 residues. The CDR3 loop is CASSLTGSTYEQYF. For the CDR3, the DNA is TGTGCCAGCAGTTTGACAGGCTCAACCTACGAGCAGTACTTC.

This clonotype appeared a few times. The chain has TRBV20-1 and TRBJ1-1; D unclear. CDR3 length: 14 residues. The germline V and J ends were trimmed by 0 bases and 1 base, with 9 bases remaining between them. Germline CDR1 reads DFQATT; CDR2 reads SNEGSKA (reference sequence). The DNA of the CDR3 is TGCAGTGCTAGAGATAGGGCGAAGAACACTGAAGCTTTCTTT. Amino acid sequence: CSARDRAKNTEAFF.

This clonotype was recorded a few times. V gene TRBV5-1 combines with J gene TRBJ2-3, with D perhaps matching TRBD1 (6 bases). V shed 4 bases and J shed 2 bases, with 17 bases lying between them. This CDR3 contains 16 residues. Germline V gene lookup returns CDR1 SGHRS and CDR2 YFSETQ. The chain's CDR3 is CASSPPTGLATDTQYF. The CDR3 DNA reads TGCGCCAGCAGCCCCCCGACAGGTCTTGCCACAGATACGCAGTATTTT. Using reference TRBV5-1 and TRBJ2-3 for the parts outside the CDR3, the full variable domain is KAGVTQTPRYLIKTRGQQVTLSCSPISGHRSVSWYQQTPGQGLQFLFEYFSETQRNKGNFPGRFSGRQFSNSRSEMNVSTLELGDSALYLCASSPPTGLATDTQYFGPGTRLTVL.

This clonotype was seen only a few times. In DNA, the CDR3 is TGCAGTGCGGCGGAAACAGGAGCGACAGATACGCAGTATTTT. It is translated as CSAAETGATDTQYF. The chain has TRBV20-1 and TRBJ2-3; tentatively, D is TRBD1 (5 bases). The germline CDR1 and CDR2 sequences are DFQATT and SNEGSKA (reference sequence). The V gene lost 6 bases and the J gene lost 3 bases, with 16 bases spanning the gap. This CDR3 comprises 14 residues.

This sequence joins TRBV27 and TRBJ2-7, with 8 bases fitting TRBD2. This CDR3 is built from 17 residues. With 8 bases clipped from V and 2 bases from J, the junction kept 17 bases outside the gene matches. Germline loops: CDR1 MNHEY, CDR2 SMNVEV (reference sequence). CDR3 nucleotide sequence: TGTGCCAGCCGACACACCTGGGGGAGCGGGGGTACCTACGAGCAGTACTTC. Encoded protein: CASRHTWGSGGTYEQYF.

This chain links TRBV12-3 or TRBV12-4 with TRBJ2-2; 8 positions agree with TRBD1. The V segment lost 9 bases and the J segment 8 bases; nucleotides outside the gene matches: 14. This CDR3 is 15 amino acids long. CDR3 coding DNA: TGTGCCAGTGACCGACCCGGACAGGGTCGAGGGGAGCTGTTTTTT. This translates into CASDRPGQGRGELFF.

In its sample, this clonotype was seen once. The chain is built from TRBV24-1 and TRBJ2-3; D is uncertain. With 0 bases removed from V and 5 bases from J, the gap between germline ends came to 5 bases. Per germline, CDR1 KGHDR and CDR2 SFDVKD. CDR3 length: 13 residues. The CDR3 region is CATSDLQGDTQYF. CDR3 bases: TGTGCCACCAGTGATTTGCAAGGAGATACGCAGTATTTT.